This passage covers 9 T cell receptor beta chains from one sample sequenced in a study of CD4 T cells in relation to SARS-CoV-2 and coronaviruses. Some clones are missing from TCRdb's copy, which holds only in-frame ones; the method was immunoSEQ multiplex PCR. The sample records approximately 36,000 clones, about 80% being singletons. The antigens of these receptors remain unknown. The specimen sequenced was naive CD4+ T cells from PBMCs, cultured in vitro. Subset indicated: naive CD4+ T cells isolated by negative enrichment. The receptors derive from an adult with COVID-19.

The chain carries TRBV7-8 and TRBJ2-1; 10 bases map to TRBD1. CDR1 and CDR2 (germline): SGHVS, FQNEAQ. V gave up 5 bases and J gave up 6 bases; unmatched junction bases: 10. This CDR3 spans 16 amino acids. In nucleotides, the CDR3 is TGTGCCAGCAGCCACATACCGGGACAGGGGCGCAATGAGCAGTTCTTC. Amino acid sequence: CASSHIPGQGRNEQFF. Looking up the rest from reference TRBV7-8 and TRBJ2-1 gives the full variable domain: GAGVSQSPRYKVAKRGQDVALRCDPISGHVSLFWYQQALGQGPEFLTYFQNEAQLDKSGLPSDRFFAERPEGSVSTLKIQRTQQEDSAVYLCASSHIPGQGRNEQFFGPGTRLTVL.

This rearrangement joins TRBV27 to TRBJ1-1; D unclear. In germline, CDR1 is MNHEY, CDR2 SMNVEV (reference sequence). The CDR3 length is 12 residues. V shed 8 bases and J shed 4 bases, with 11 bases lying between them. The CDR3: CASGWGGTEAFF. CDR3 DNA: TGTGCCAGCGGATGGGGAGGCACTGAAGCTTTCTTT.

The rearrangement links TRBV24-1 to TRBJ2-2; 11 bases map to TRBD2. CDR3 size: 19 residues. V dropped 6 bases and J dropped 9; count of bases not matched to a gene: 20. Germline V CDR1 and CDR2: KGHDR, SFDVKD. CDR3 amino acids: CATSSRLVLLAGGWRELFF. Here the CDR3 DNA reads TGTGCCACCAGTTCTCGGTTGGTTCTGCTAGCGGGAGGTTGGCGGGAGCTGTTTTTT.

This clone was recorded once. This chain joins TRBV5-4 and TRBJ2-5; 9 nucleotides align to TRBD1. Germline-derived CDR1 and CDR2 are SGHNT and YYREEE (reference sequence). J gave up 4 bases and V 3 bases, and 7 bases lay outside the gene matches. CDR3 length equals 15 residues. CDR3 nucleotides: TGTGCCAGCAGCTCAAAGACAGGGGGAGGAGAGACCCAGTACTTC. The encoded protein is CASSSKTGGGETQYF.

This chain links TRBV14 with TRBJ1-2, with D possibly TRBD1 on 5 matching bases. With 4 bases removed from V and 8 bases from J, the gap between germline ends came to 17 bases. Germline assignment: CDR1 SGHDN and CDR2 FVKESK. The CDR3 has 14 residues. DNA for the CDR3: TGTGCCAGCAGCCCGCGCCTCGGGACCGGCGGCTACACCTTC. It is translated as CASSPRLGTGGYTF.

V is TRBV28 and J is TRBJ2-1; no firm D call. The CDR3 spans 13 residues. V was trimmed by 4 bases and J by 10 bases, leaving 14 bases between them. Germline V gives CDR1 MDHEN, CDR2 SYDVKM. DNA for the CDR3: TGTGCCAGCAGTTCACTTCCCCTGCAGGAGCAGTTCTTC. This sequence encodes CASSSLPLQEQFF.

In its sample, this clone was seen a few times. CDR3 loop: CASSSRDQHTYGYTF. CDR3 DNA: TGTGCCAGCAGTTCCCGGGACCAACACACCTATGGCTACACCTTC. The chain recombines TRBV6-5 with TRBJ1-2, with D perhaps matching TRBD1 (5 bases). V was trimmed by 4 bases and J by 4 bases, leaving 16 bases between them. Germline loops: CDR1 MNHEY, CDR2 SVGAGI. This CDR3 region has 15 residues.

V and J are TRBV28 and TRBJ2-3; D is unresolved. The germline gives CDR1 MDHEN, CDR2 SYDVKM. This CDR3 region has 14 residues. V lost 4 bases to trimming and J lost 0 bases, with 8 bases between them. The CDR3 DNA reads TGTGCCAGCAGTTCTGGCGGAAGCACAGATACGCAGTATTTT. Translated, it gives CASSSGGSTDTQYF.

This chain uses TRBV5-4 with TRBJ2-3; 11 bases fit TRBD2. Looked up from germline, CDR1 is SGHNT and CDR2 is YYREEE (reference sequence). The ends lost 0 bases at V and 5 bases at J; junction bases unmatched: 2. The CDR3 loop spans 15 amino acids. As DNA, the CDR3 is TGTGCCAGCAGCTTGGGGCTAGCGGGAGGAGATACGCAGTATTTT. Encoded protein: CASSLGLAGGDTQYF.